This T cell receptor beta chain was recorded in a study of graft-versus-host responses after intestinal transplantation. About the study: Transplant types were multivisceral, liver-intestinal, or isolated intestinal. Once they had received anti-thymocyte globulin induction, all recipients took tacrolimus and steroids for approximately 3 years.

This clone was seen a handful of times. TCRdb's table, derived via immunoSEQ multiplex PCR, lists solely in-frame clones and lacks some. The repertoire includes more than 15,000 clones, around two fifths of them detected once, and over 3% sits in the top ten. Overall study results and limits: Early post-transplant HvG declines showed an association with peak circulating GvH clone levels.

The CDR3 length is 17 residues. The germline gives CDR1 KGHSH, CDR2 LQKENI. V lost 4 bases to trimming and J lost 7 bases, with 20 bases between them. Responders labeled with CFSE (about 200,000) were plated with about 200,000 irradiated, violet-dye-labeled stimulators. The sequences come from alloreactive CD8+ T cells from a mixed lymphocyte reaction culture, collected before intestinal transplant. As for subset: CFSE-low proliferating T cells sorted from roughly six-day pre-transplant mixed lymphocyte reaction (GvH or HvG direction). The sequence came from a human patient who received an intestinal transplant. The chain uses TRBV18 and TRBJ1-6; possibly TRBD1 for D (6 bases). CDR3 in amino acids: CASSRIRSQGGNSPLHF. The CDR3 region has the DNA TGTGCCAGCTCACGAATTAGATCACAGGGTGGAAATTCACCCCTCCACTTT.